What follows is one T cell receptor beta chain and its context. CDR3 length: 13 amino acids. V was clipped by 5 bases and J by 3 bases, with 11 bases between them. CDR1 and CDR2 from the germline V gene are MNHEY and SVGAGI. This sample is part of a study of blood T cell repertoires in COVID-19. Study-level background: Samples taken during acute and convalescent COVID-19 were collected in the United States, Italy and Spain.

In the original analysis: Counts of nucleated cells, estimated from reference gene primer amplification, were obtained. The table came from immunoSEQ multiplex PCR; TCRdb's copy has only in-frame clones and leaves some out. V and J calls plus clone size are reproduced from that table; the DNA served to infer D and trimming. The sample gives 200,000 or so clones, around four fifths of which show up once; around 5.2% is in the top ten. The chain is built from TRBV6-5 and TRBJ2-7; possible D gene TRBD2, 5 bases. This TCR derives from a woman aged 25 to 45 with acute or convalescent COVID-19. The sequenced sample consisted of peripheral blood. CDR3 DNA sequence: TGTGCCAGCAGTCCGATGGGAGACTACGAGCAGTACTTC. It encodes CASSPMGDYEQYF.